This T cell receptor beta chain was recovered during a study of T-cell reconstitution after alpha-beta-depleted transplantation in children. For TCRbeta, the library was prepared with unique molecular identifiers. MiXCR, applied by TCRdb to the PCR reads, yields one record per CDR3 protein. The sample contains some 350,000 distinct CDR3 sequences, around 10% of which appear only once. Germline V gene sequence: CDR1 SGHTA, CDR2 FQGNSA. V lost 1 base and J lost 9, with 16 bases in between. The CDR3 is made up of 15 amino acids. The receptor was derived from a human donor who donated a stem cell graft to a child with acute lymphoblastic leukemia. The rearrangement uses TRBV7-2 and TRBJ2-4; possible D gene TRBD1, 6 bases. The sequenced sample was PBMCs from the stem cell graft donor, obtained from the stem cell graft. CDR3 sequence reads: CASSLGGREGGIQYF. Written as DNA, the CDR3 is TGTGCCAGCAGCTTAGGGGGCAGGGAAGGGGGCATTCAGTACTTC.